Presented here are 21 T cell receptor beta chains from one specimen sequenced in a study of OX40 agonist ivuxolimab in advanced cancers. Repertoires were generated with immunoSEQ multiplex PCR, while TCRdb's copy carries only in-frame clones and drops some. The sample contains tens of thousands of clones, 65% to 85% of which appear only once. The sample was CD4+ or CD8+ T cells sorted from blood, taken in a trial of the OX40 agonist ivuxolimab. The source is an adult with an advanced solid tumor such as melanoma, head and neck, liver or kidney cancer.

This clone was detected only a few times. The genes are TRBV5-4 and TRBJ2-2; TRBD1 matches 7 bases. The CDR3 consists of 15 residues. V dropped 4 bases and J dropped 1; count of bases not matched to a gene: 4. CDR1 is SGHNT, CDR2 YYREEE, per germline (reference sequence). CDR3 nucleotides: TGTGCCAGCAGCCGAAACAGGGGGAACACCGGGGAGCTGTTTTTT. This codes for CASSRNRGNTGELFF. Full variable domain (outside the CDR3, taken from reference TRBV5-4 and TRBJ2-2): ETGVTQSPTHLIKTRGQQVTLRCSSQSGHNTVSWYQQALGQGPQFIFQYYREEENGRGNFPPRFSGLQFPNYSSELNVNALELDDSALYLCASSRNRGNTGELFFGEGSRLTVL.

The CDR3 spells CASSLGGQMFQPQHF. CDR3 in DNA: TGTGCCAGCAGCTTAGGGGGACAGATGTTTCAGCCCCAGCATTTT. This chain joins TRBV7-2 and TRBJ1-5; 7 nucleotides agree with TRBD1. The CDR3 consists of 15 residues. Germline CDR1 SGHTA, CDR2 FQGNSA. V lost 1 base to trimming and J lost 6 bases; unmatched junction nucleotides: 6.

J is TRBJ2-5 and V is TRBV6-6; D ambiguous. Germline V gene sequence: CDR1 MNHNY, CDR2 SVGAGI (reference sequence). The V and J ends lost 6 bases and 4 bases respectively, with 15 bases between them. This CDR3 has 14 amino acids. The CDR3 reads CASSPQEVGETQYF. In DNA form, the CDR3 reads TGTGCCAGCAGCCCTCAAGAGGTCGGAGAGACCCAGTACTTC.

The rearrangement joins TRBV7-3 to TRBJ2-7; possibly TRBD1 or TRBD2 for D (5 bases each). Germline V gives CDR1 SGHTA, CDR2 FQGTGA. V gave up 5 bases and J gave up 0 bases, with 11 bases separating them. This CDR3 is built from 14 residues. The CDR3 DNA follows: TGTGCCAGCAGCCGGGACCCCCACTCCTACGAGCAGTACTTC. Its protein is CASSRDPHSYEQYF.

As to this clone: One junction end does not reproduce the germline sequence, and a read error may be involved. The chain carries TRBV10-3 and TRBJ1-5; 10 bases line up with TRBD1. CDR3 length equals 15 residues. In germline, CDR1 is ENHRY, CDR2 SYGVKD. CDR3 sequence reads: CASSEAGQGHQPQHF. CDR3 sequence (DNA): TGTGCCAGCAGTGAGGCGGGACAGGGGCATCAGCCCCAGCATTTT.

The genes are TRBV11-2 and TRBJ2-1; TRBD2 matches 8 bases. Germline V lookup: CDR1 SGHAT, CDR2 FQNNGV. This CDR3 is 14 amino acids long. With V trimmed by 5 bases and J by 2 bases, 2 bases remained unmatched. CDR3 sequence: CASSMGLAYNEQFF. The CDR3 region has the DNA TGTGCCAGCAGCATGGGACTAGCCTACAATGAGCAGTTCTTC.

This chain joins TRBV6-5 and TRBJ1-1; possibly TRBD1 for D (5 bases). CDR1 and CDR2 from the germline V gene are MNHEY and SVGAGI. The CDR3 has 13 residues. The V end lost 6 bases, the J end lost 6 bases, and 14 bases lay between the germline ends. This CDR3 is CASRGREWSEAFF. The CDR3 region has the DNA TGTGCCAGCAGGGGGCGGGAGTGGTCTGAAGCTTTCTTT.

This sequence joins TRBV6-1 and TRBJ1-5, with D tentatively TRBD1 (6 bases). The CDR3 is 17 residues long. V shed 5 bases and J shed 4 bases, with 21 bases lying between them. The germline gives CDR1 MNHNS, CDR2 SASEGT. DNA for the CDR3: TGTGCCAGCAGTCAAGACTCCAGACAGGTCAGGAATCAGCCCCAGCATTTT. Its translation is CASSQDSRQVRNQPQHF.

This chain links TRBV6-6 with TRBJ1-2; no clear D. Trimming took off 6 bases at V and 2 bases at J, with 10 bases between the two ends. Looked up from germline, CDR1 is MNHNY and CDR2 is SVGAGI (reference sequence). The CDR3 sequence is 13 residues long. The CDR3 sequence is CASSSPRNYGYTF. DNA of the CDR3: TGTGCCAGCAGCTCCCCGAGGAACTATGGCTACACCTTC.

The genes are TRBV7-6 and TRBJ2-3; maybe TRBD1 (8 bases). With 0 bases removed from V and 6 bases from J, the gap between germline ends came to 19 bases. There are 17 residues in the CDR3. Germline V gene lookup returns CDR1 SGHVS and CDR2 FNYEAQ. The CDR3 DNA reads TGTGCCAGCAGCTTAGCTATTGGAGACAGGGGAGGGGATACGCAGTATTTT. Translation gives CASSLAIGDRGGDTQYF.

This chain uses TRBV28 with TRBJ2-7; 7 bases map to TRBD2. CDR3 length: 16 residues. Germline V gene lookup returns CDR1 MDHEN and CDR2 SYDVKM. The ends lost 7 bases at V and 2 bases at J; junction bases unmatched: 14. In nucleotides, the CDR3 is TGTGCCAGCACACCAAACGGGGGGAAGGGCGCCTACGAGCAGTACTTC. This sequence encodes CASTPNGGKGAYEQYF.

The CDR3 loop reads CASSIGGTEAFF. CDR3 in DNA: TGCGCCAGCAGCATCGGGGGGACTGAAGCTTTCTTT. The genes are TRBV5-1 and TRBJ1-1; a possible D gene is TRBD1 (5 bases). The V end was cut by 4 bases, the J end by 5 bases, with 9 bases between. The CDR3 spans 12 residues. Germline-derived CDR1 and CDR2 are SGHRS and YFSETQ.

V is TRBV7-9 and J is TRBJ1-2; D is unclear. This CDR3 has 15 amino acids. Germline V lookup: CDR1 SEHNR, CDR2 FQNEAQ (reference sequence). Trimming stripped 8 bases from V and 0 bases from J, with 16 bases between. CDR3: CASHNPAGANYGYTF. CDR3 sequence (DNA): TGTGCCAGCCACAACCCGGCCGGAGCTAACTATGGCTACACCTTC.

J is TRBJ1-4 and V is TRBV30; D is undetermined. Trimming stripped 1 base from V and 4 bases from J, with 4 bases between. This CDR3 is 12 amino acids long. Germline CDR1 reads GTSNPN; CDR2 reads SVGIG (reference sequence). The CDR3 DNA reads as TGTGCCTGGAGTGGGGGTAATGAAAAACTGTTTTTT. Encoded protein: CAWSGGNEKLFF.

In nucleotides, the CDR3 is TGCGCCAGCAGCCTAGATTCGGGACAGGGGAATTCACCCCTCCACTTT. It specifies CASSLDSGQGNSPLHF. This chain links TRBV5-1 with TRBJ1-6, with 10 nucleotides matching TRBD1. Germline-derived CDR1 and CDR2 are SGHRS and YFSETQ. V was clipped by 4 bases and J by 7 bases; unmatched bases: 8. The CDR3 spans 16 residues.

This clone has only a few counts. The CDR3 coding sequence is TGTGCCTGGAGTCCCGGACGCCTCCAAATCAATAGCAATCAGCCCCAGCATTTT. Its translation: CAWSPGRLQINSNQPQHF. The V gene is TRBV30, the J gene TRBJ1-5; no clear D gene. The CDR3 is 18 residues long. Germline CDR1 and CDR2: GTSNPN and SVGIG (reference sequence). Trimming cost V 2 bases and J 0 bases, with 20 bases left between them.

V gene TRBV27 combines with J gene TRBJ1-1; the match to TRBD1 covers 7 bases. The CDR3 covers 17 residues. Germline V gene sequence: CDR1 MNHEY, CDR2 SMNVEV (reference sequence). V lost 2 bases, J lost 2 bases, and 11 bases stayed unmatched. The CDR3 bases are TGTGCCAGCAGTTTAAAGGCGTGGGGGACAGTTAACACTGAAGCTTTCTTT. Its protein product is CASSLKAWGTVNTEAFF.

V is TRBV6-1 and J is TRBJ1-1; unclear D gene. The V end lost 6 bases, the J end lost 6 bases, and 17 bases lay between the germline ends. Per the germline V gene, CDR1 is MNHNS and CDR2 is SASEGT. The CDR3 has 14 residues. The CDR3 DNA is TGTGCCAGCAGCCAATCTTCTTCGACATCTGAAGCTTTCTTT. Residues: CASSQSSSTSEAFF.

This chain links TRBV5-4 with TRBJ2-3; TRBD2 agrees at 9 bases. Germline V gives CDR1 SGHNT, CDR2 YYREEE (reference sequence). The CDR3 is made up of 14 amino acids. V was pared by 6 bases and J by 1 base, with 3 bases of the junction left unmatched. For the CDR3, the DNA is TGTGCCAGCATTGAGCGGGGGGGCACAGATACGCAGTATTTT. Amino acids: CASIERGGTDTQYF.

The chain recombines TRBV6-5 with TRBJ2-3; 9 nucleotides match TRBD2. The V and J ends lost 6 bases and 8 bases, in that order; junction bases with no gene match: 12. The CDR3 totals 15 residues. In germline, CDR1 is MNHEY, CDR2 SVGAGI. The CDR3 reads CASRAGGAGGATQYF. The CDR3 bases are TGTGCCAGCAGGGCGGGGGGGGCCGGCGGAGCTACGCAGTATTTT.

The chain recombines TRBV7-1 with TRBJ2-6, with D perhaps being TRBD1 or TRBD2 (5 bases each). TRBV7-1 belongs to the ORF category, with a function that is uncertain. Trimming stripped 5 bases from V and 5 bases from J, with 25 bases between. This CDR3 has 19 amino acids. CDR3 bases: TGTGCCAGCAGCCTCTTGGGTCACGAGGGGCAAAGTCGGGCCAACGTCCTGACTTTC. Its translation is CASSLLGHEGQSRANVLTF.